This T cell receptor beta chain was profiled in a study of T cells after yellow fever vaccination. V gave up 7 bases and J gave up 6 bases, with 16 bases separating them. Germline lookup yields CDR1 SNHLY and CDR2 FYNNEI. The length of the CDR3 is 14 residues. From the 5' RACE reads, TCRdb called clonotypes with MiXCR, one entry per CDR3 protein. The table includes about 350,000 distinct CDR3 sequences, roughly 4.3% detected once. This specimen consisted of PBMCs, obtained 5 days after the yellow fever booster vaccination. The V call is TRBV2, the J call TRBJ1-5; D call uncertain. The sequence was collected from a man aged 18-30 years who received the YFV17D yellow fever vaccine. The CDR3 spells CASTRTSEGQPQHF. The CDR3 nucleotides are TGTGCCAGCACTAGAACCTCGGAGGGTCAGCCCCAGCATTTT.